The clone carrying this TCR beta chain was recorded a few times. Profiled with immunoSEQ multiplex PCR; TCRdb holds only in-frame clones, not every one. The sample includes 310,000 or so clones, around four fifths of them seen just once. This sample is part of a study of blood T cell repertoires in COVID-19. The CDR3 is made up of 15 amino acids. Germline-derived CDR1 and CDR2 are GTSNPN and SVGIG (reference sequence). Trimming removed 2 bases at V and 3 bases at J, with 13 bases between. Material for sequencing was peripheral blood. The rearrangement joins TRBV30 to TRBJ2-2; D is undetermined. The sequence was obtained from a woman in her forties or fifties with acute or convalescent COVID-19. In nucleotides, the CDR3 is TGTGCCTGGAGTTGGGCGTTAGGATACACCGGGGAGCTGTTTTTT. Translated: CAWSWALGYTGELFF.